What follows describes a single T cell receptor beta chain. Its target is not known. This sample was taken from a study of T cell responses to AZD1222 COVID-19 vaccine. Notes on the study in general: Only a handful of AZD1222 recipients tested seropositive at baseline. Vaccine-associated CD4 TCRs spanned spike, dominant at 160-218 and 743-854.

V was trimmed by 2 bases and J by 5 bases, leaving 12 bases between them. The CDR3 contains 14 residues. The germline V gene has CDR1 LGHDT and CDR2 YNNKEL (reference sequence). Method: immunoSEQ multiplex PCR; TCRdb's copy keeps in-frame clones and lacks some. Of 65,000 to 90,000 clones detected, about nine tenths appear once; the ten largest clones hold approximately 7%. The input for sequencing was peripheral blood, taken on day 0 of AZD1222 vaccination. The clonotype comes from an adult in good health. V is TRBV3-1 (or the pseudogene TRBV3-2) and J is TRBJ1-1; the D gene is possibly TRBD1 (6 bases). The CDR3 region is CASSQQGWRTEAFF. CDR3 DNA sequence: TGTGCCAGCAGCCAACAGGGGTGGCGAACTGAAGCTTTCTTT.